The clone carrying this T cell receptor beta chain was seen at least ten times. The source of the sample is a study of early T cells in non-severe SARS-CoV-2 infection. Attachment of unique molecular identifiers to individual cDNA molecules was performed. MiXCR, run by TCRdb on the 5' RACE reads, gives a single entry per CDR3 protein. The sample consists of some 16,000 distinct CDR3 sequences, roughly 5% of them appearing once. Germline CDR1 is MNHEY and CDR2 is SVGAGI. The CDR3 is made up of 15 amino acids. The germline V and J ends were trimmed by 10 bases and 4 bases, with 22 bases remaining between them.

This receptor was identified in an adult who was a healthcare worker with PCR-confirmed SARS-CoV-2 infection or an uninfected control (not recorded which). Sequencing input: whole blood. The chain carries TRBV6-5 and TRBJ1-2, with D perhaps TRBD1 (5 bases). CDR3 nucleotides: TGTGCCACCTCCGGGGGACCTCTAGCGGGCTATGGCTACACCTTC. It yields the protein CATSGGPLAGYGYTF.